These 29 T cell receptor beta chains came from one sample sequenced in a study of Graves' ophthalmopathy and Graves' hyperthyroidism. TCR beta CDR3 regions were amplified from RNA transcripts. RT-PCR in the first round used HTBI primers; a second-round multiplex PCR followed. TCRdb independently ran MiXCR on the multiplex PCR reads; one entry per CDR3 protein. Of roughly 36,000 distinct CDR3 sequences in the sample, approximately 55% were seen once. Specimen: peripheral blood. The receptor source for this set is an adult woman with stable Graves' hyperthyroidism.

This chain connects TRBV29-1 to TRBJ2-7, with D maybe TRBD1 (6 bases). V lost 4 bases, J lost 0 bases, and 10 bases lay in between. Germline lookup yields CDR1 SQVTM and CDR2 ANQGSEA. There are 13 residues in the CDR3. The CDR3 reads CSVAQGPSYEQYF. As DNA, the CDR3 is TGCAGCGTTGCCCAGGGGCCCTCCTACGAGCAGTACTTC.

This clonotype was counted many times. The J gene is TRBJ1-1, the V gene TRBV4-2; D gene ambiguous. Deletions cut 0 bases from V and 8 bases from J, with 10 bases between. The CDR3 totals 13 residues. CDR1 and CDR2 from the germline V gene are LGHNA and YNFKEQ. The DNA of the CDR3 is TGTGCCAGCAGCCAAGAGCGAGCTACCGAAGCTTTCTTT. Translating it yields CASSQERATEAFF.

The chain joins TRBV20-1 to TRBJ1-1; D uncertain. The germline V and J ends were trimmed by 2 bases and 1 base, with 8 bases remaining between them. CDR3 length: 13 amino acids. The germline V gene encodes CDR1 DFQATT and CDR2 SNEGSKA (reference sequence). This CDR3 is CSARPQGNTEAFF. Written as DNA, the CDR3 is TGCAGTGCTAGACCTCAAGGGAACACTGAAGCTTTCTTT.

The V and J genes are TRBV20-1 and TRBJ1-2, with 7 bases identical to TRBD1. Trimming cost V 0 bases and J 4 bases; bases outside gene matches: 8. CDR3 length: 15 residues. CDR1 and CDR2 from the germline V gene are DFQATT and SNEGSKA (reference sequence). The CDR3 nucleotides read TGCAGTGCTAGAGATCAGGGGGGGTCAGGCTATGGCTACACCTTC. Translating it yields CSARDQGGSGYGYTF.

The chain is built from TRBV4-1 and TRBJ1-2, with TRBD1 matching over 12 bases. The CDR3 length is 14 residues. V shed 7 bases, J shed 2 bases, and the junction held 2 bases outside the gene matches. The V gene's germline CDR1 is MGHRA and CDR2 YSYEKL. CDR3 sequence reads: CASTGTGGNYGYTF. The CDR3 DNA reads TGCGCCAGCACCGGGACAGGGGGCAACTATGGCTACACCTTC.

CDR3 sequence reads: CASSLASSGRAYEQYF. Here the CDR3 DNA reads TGTGCCAGCAGCTTAGCGTCTAGCGGGAGGGCCTACGAGCAGTACTTC. The chain recombines TRBV7-6 with TRBJ2-7; 12 nucleotides agree with TRBD2. J lost 2 bases, V lost 0 bases, and 2 bases had no gene match. In germline, CDR1 is SGHVS, CDR2 FNYEAQ. The CDR3 loop spans 16 amino acids.

With respect to this clonotype: The junction departs from the called germline gene at one end, perhaps through a read error. The chain employs TRBV7-9 and TRBJ1-2; 7 bases are a match to TRBD1. In germline, CDR1 is SEHNR, CDR2 FQNEAQ (reference sequence). The CDR3 sequence is 14 residues long. The CDR3 DNA reads TGTGCCATCAGCAGCAGGGGGGAGGACTATGGCTACACCTTC. Its translation is CAISSRGEDYGYTF.

The CDR3 protein is CASSVGTGADTEAFF. The CDR3 DNA reads TGTGCCAGCAGTGTCGGGACAGGGGCGGACACTGAAGCTTTCTTT. J is TRBJ1-1 and V is TRBV6-5; 10 nucleotides agree with TRBD1. The germline CDR1 and CDR2 sequences are MNHEY and SVGAGI. CDR3 length: 15 amino acids. V trimming: 5 bases; J trimming: 3 bases; junction bases outside the gene matches: 6.

The genes are TRBV10-3 and TRBJ1-2; D is perhaps TRBD1 (5 bases). CDR1 is ENHRY, CDR2 SYGVKD, per germline. V lost 5 bases to trimming and J lost 0 bases, with 13 bases between them. The CDR3 totals 15 residues. The CDR3 loop reads CAISTRAGTNYGYTF. CDR3 nucleotides: TGTGCCATCAGTACCCGGGCAGGGACTAACTATGGCTACACCTTC.

This clonotype was counted at least ten times. The V gene is TRBV6-2 or TRBV6-3, the J gene TRBJ1-5, with D uncertain. The germline V gene has CDR1 MNHEY and CDR2 SVGEGT. CDR3 length equals 15 residues. The V and J ends lost 0 bases and 5 bases respectively, with 11 bases between them. For the CDR3, the DNA is TGTGCCAGCAGTTACTCGAATTTTGGGTATCAGCCCCAGCATTTT. This gives the protein CASSYSNFGYQPQHF.

V and J are TRBV2 and TRBJ2-2; unclear D gene. The CDR3 is 16 amino acids. The V end lost 3 bases, the J end lost 0 bases, and 11 bases lay between the germline ends. The germline V gene encodes CDR1 SNHLY and CDR2 FYNNEI. The CDR3 region is CASSEVHATNTGELFF. In DNA, the CDR3 is TGTGCCAGCAGTGAGGTACACGCAACGAACACCGGGGAGCTGTTTTTT.

A few counts support this clonotype. This sequence joins TRBV4-2 and TRBJ1-4, with no clear D. V dropped 0 bases and J dropped 12 bases, with 14 bases sitting between them. The CDR3 consists of 14 residues. Germline V gene lookup returns CDR1 LGHNA and CDR2 YNFKEQ. The CDR3: CASSQDPVDEELFF. CDR3 bases: TGTGCCAGCAGCCAAGACCCTGTTGATGAGGAACTGTTTTTT.

The chain links TRBV20-1 to TRBJ2-7, with 14 bases aligning to TRBD2. Germline CDR1 and CDR2: DFQATT and SNEGSKA (reference sequence). J was trimmed by 7 bases and V by 6 bases; bases with no gene match: 20. The CDR3 length is 18 residues. The CDR3 spells CSARMTSGREKGRLEQYF. In DNA form, the CDR3 reads TGCAGTGCCAGGATGACTAGCGGGAGGGAAAAGGGTAGGTTAGAGCAGTACTTC.

The table lists this clonotype with many counts. The chain is built from TRBV4-1 and TRBJ1-5; tentative D call: TRBD1 (6 bases). Looked up from germline, CDR1 is MGHRA and CDR2 is YSYEKL. V was trimmed by 2 bases and J by 7 bases, leaving 12 bases between them. The CDR3 has 14 amino acids. This CDR3 reads CASSQRGGWQPQHF. The CDR3 nucleotides read TGCGCCAGCAGCCAACGGGGGGGCTGGCAGCCCCAGCATTTT.

This chain links TRBV2 with TRBJ2-5; D ambiguous. This CDR3 region has 12 residues. V was shortened by 6 bases and J by 5 bases, with 10 bases between the two germline ends. Per the germline V gene, CDR1 is SNHLY and CDR2 is FYNNEI. This CDR3 reads CASRRDGETQYF. The DNA of the CDR3 is TGTGCCAGCAGACGCGACGGGGAGACCCAGTACTTC.

The sample holds many counts of this clonotype. An end of the junction differs from the germline gene, which may be a read error. The CDR3 coding sequence is TGTGCCAGCAGTTTCACAGGGAATCGGCCCCAGCATTTT. This translates into CASSFTGNRPQHF. The rearrangement joins TRBV12-3 or TRBV12-4 to TRBJ1-5; maybe TRBD1 (6 bases). The CDR3 is made up of 13 amino acids.

This clonotype was found many times. J is TRBJ2-3 and V is TRBV5-8; no definite D call. Germline CDR1 is SGHTS and CDR2 is YDEGEE. Trimming took off 5 bases at V and 2 bases at J, with 12 bases between the two ends. CDR3 length equals 14 residues. This CDR3 is CASRPLSDTDTQYF. The CDR3 coding sequence is TGTGCCAGCAGGCCTCTCTCGGACACAGATACGCAGTATTTT.

The chain has TRBV29-1 and TRBJ1-2; 7 positions match TRBD1. Germline V gene data show CDR1 as SQVTM and CDR2 as ANQGSEA. V gave up 4 bases and J gave up 2 bases; unmatched junction bases: 4. The CDR3 is made up of 13 amino acids. CDR3 sequence reads: CSVAPGQNYGYTF. Here the CDR3 DNA reads TGCAGCGTTGCTCCGGGACAGAACTATGGCTACACCTTC.

The genes are TRBV12-3 or TRBV12-4 and TRBJ1-5; TRBD1 aligns across 8 bases. CDR3 size: 13 residues. With 6 bases clipped from V and 9 bases from J, the junction kept 7 bases outside the gene matches. The DNA for the CDR3 is TGTGCCAGCAGACGGACAGGGTATACGCCCCAGCATTTT. Its translation: CASRRTGYTPQHF.

This clonotype was counted many times. The gene calls are TRBV20-1 and TRBJ1-2; D may be TRBD1 (5 bases). This CDR3 has 15 residues. Germline lookup yields CDR1 DFQATT and CDR2 SNEGSKA (reference sequence). With 6 bases removed from V and 5 bases from J, the gap between germline ends came to 22 bases. CDR3 residues: CSARDPGGFLYGYTF. Written as DNA, the CDR3 is TGCAGTGCAAGGGACCCCGGGGGGTTTTTGTATGGCTACACCTTC.

In its sample, this clonotype was seen many times. The chain recombines TRBV7-2 with TRBJ2-5, with TRBD2 matching 10 bases. J was trimmed by 5 bases and V by 4 bases; bases with no gene match: 22. Germline CDR1 SGHTA, CDR2 FQGNSA. This CDR3 region has 20 residues. The CDR3 sequence is CASSYPGRVRLAGVGETQYF. The DNA for the CDR3 is TGTGCCAGCAGCTACCCAGGGAGGGTTAGGCTAGCGGGAGTGGGTGAGACCCAGTACTTC.

The CDR3 protein is CAPGTSNQPQHF. For the CDR3, the DNA is TGTGCTCCCGGGACTAGCAATCAGCCCCAGCATTTT. The chain employs TRBV24-1 and TRBJ1-5; possible D gene TRBD1, 5 bases. The V gene's germline CDR1 is KGHDR and CDR2 SFDVKD. The CDR3 is 12 residues long.

Notes on this clonotype: Its ends do not fully match the called genes, so a read error is possible. The V call is TRBV9, the J call TRBJ2-3; the match to TRBD2 covers 10 bases. CDR1 SGDLS and CDR2 YYNGEE come from the germline V gene. The CDR3 totals 17 residues. CDR3 residues: CASTASGRASRTDMQYF. DNA of the CDR3: TGTGCCAGCACCGCCAGCGGGAGGGCCTCGAGGACGGATATGCAGTATTTT.

This clonotype was seen many times. The chain recombines TRBV12-3 or TRBV12-4 with TRBJ1-1; no clear D. Trimming took off 4 bases at V and 11 bases at J, with 11 bases between the two ends. The CDR3 totals 11 residues. CDR3 nucleotides: TGTGCCAGCAGTTCGACGGCGGAGGCTTTCTTT. It encodes CASSSTAEAFF.

On this clonotype itself: Compared with germline, one end of the junction differs, possibly owing to a read error. This rearrangement joins TRBV20-1 to TRBJ1-1; 7 bases are shared with TRBD1. CDR1 DFQATT and CDR2 SNEGSKA come from the germline V gene (reference sequence). The CDR3 has 18 residues. CDR3 DNA: TGCAGTACTTTCCAGAGACAGGGAACTTGGTTTTCGGACACTGAGGCTTTCTTT. As protein: CSTFQRQGTWFSDTEAFF.

In its sample, this clonotype was seen a few times. The CDR3 region has the DNA TGTGCCACCAGTGACCGACTAGCGGGAGACACCGGGGAGCTGTTTTTT. Amino acids: CATSDRLAGDTGELFF. The chain recombines TRBV24-1 with TRBJ2-2; 12 nucleotides line up with TRBD2. Germline V CDR1 and CDR2: KGHDR, SFDVKD. V lost 4 bases and J lost 3; bases outside the gene matches: 2. The CDR3 extends over 16 amino acids.

Many counts were recorded for this clonotype. The J gene is TRBJ2-5, the V gene TRBV20-1, with 14 bases identical to TRBD2. Germline-derived CDR1 and CDR2 are DFQATT and SNEGSKA (reference sequence). There are 17 residues in the CDR3. The V and J ends lost 4 bases and 0 bases, in that order; junction bases with no gene match: 7. The CDR3, as DNA: TGCAGTGCTACCCCCGGACTAGCGGGAGGATACCAAGAGACCCAGTACTTC. It codes for CSATPGLAGGYQETQYF.

In its sample, this clonotype was seen many times. The chain recombines TRBV10-1 with TRBJ2-3; maybe TRBD2 (6 bases). The germline gives CDR1 WNHNN, CDR2 SYGVQD (reference sequence). The CDR3 loop spans 16 amino acids. Deletions cut 4 bases from V and 0 bases from J, with 14 bases between. The CDR3 region has the DNA TGCGCCAGCAGTGGAGTTTTCGGGAGCAGCACAGATACGCAGTATTTT. Translation: CASSGVFGSSTDTQYF.

The V and J genes are TRBV7-9 and TRBJ2-7; D remains unclear. CDR3 length: 13 residues. Per the germline V gene, CDR1 is SEHNR and CDR2 is FQNEAQ (reference sequence). V was pared by 5 bases and J by 2 bases, with 10 bases between. This CDR3 reads CASSEGKTYEQYF. The CDR3 coding sequence is TGTGCCAGCAGCGAAGGGAAAACCTACGAGCAGTACTTC.